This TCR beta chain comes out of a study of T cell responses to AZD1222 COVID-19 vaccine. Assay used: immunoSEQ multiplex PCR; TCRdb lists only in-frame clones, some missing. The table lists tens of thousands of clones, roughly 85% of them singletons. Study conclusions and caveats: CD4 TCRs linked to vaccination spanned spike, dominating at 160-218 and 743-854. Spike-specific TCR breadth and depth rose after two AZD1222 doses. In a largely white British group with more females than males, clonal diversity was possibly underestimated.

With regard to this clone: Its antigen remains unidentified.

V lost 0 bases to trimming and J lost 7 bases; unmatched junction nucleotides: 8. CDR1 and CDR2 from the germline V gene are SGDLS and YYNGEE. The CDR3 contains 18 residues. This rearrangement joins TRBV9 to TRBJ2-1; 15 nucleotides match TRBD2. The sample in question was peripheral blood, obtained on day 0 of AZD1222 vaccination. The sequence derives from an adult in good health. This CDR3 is CASSVGLGTSGGQNEQFF. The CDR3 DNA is TGTGCCAGCAGCGTAGGTTTAGGGACTAGCGGGGGGCAGAATGAGCAGTTCTTC.